This paragraph reports one T cell receptor (beta chain). This sample is part of a study of technical replicates of blood from several donors. Clones were read by immunoSEQ multiplex PCR, and TCRdb kept only the in-frame ones, dropping some. The table records over 85,000 clones, about 96% of them present only once. Per germline, CDR1 MDHEN and CDR2 SYDVKM. V lost 5 bases and J lost 2; bases outside the gene matches: 3. The CDR3 is 15 amino acids. The clonotype comes from a human donor in good health. The gene calls are TRBV28 and TRBJ2-2, with TRBD2 identical over 9 bases. Sequenced material: T cells isolated from PBMCs. CDR3: CASSILAGNTGELFF. DNA of the CDR3: TGTGCCAGCAGTATTCTAGCGGGAAACACCGGGGAGCTGTTTTTT. Full variable domain (outside the CDR3, taken from reference TRBV28 and TRBJ2-2): DVKVTQSSRYLVKRTGEKVFLECVQDMDHENMFWYRQDPGLGLRLIYFSYDVKMKEKGDIPEGYSVSREKKERFSLILESASTNQTSMYLCASSILAGNTGELFFGEGSRLTVL.